This TCR beta chain was identified in a study of T-cell memory formation after mild COVID-19. Concerning this clonotype: The antigen is unknown.

TCRdb processed the 5' RACE reads anew with MiXCR; each CDR3 protein has one entry. The table records around 340,000 distinct CDR3 sequences, roughly 15% of them present only once. Findings and caveats of the study: Clones that contracted clustered mainly in CM and EM if CD4+ and in EMRA if CD8+.

CDR3 length: 15 residues. Trimming left V 2 bases short and J 4 bases short, with 12 bases between. The chain joins TRBV12-3 or TRBV12-4 to TRBJ2-1; possible D gene TRBD1, 5 bases. The clonotype was recovered from a man younger than 30 who had mild COVID-19 (a few samples of this study predate the infection). Cell type and time point are not known. The sequenced sample consisted of PBMCs or a T cell subset sorted from them (not recorded which). The DNA for the CDR3 is TGTGCCAGCAGTTTATCAGGGAATGTTTACAATGAGCAGTTCTTC. It encodes CASSLSGNVYNEQFF.